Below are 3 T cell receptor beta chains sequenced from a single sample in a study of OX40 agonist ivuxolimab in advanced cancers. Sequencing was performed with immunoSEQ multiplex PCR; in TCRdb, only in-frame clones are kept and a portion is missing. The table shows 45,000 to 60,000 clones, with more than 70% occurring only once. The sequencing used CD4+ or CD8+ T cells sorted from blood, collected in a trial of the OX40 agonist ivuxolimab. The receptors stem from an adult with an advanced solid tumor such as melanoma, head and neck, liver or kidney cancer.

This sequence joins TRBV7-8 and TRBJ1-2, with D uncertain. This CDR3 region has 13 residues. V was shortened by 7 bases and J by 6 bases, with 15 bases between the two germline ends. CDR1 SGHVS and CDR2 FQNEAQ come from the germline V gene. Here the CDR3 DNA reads TGTGCCAGCACCACCCTCCCTCCCCATGGCTACACCTTC. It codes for CASTTLPPHGYTF.

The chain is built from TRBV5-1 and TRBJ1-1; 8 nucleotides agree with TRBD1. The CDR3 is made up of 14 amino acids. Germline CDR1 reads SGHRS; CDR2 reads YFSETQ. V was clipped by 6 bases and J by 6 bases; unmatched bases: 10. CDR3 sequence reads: CASTLVQGEAEAFF. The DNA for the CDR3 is TGCGCCAGCACCCTCGTACAGGGGGAGGCTGAAGCTTTCTTT.

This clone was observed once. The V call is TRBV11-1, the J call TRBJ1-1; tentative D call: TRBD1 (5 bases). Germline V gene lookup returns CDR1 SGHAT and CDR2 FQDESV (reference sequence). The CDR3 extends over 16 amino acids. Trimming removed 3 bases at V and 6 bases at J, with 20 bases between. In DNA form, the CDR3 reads TGTGCCAGCAGCTTGGCCCTCTCCGGGGGAGGGGCTGAAGCTTTCTTT. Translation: CASSLALSGGGAEAFF. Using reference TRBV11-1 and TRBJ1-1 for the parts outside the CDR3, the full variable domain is EAEVAQSPRYKITEKSQAVAFWCDPISGHATLYWYRQILGQGPELLVQFQDESVVDDSQLPKDRFSAERLKGVDSTLKIQPAELGDSAMYLCASSLALSGGGAEAFFGQGTRLTVV.